The 25 T cell receptor beta chains presented below share a single source sample, sequenced in a study of shared clonotypes between healthy human individuals. Clones were sequenced by immunoSEQ multiplex PCR, and TCRdb holds only the in-frame ones, with some missing. The table includes about 2.4 million clones, 93% detected once. Sequencing used naive CD4+ T cells from PBMCs. Stated subset: CD45RA+ positively selected. These receptors were obtained from a man between 18 and 29 years old in good health. Some clones in this sample may be carry-over from other donors' samples.

The rearrangement links TRBV18 to TRBJ2-1; 10 bases align to TRBD1. V trimming: 2 bases; J trimming: 3 bases; junction bases outside the gene matches: 4. Germline CDR1 is KGHSH and CDR2 is LQKENI. The CDR3 length is 16 residues. Here the CDR3 DNA reads TGTGCCAGCTCACCATTGACAGGGGGCTTCTACAATGAGCAGTTCTTC. This codes for CASSPLTGGFYNEQFF. Filled out from reference TRBV18 and TRBJ2-1, the complete variable domain reads NAGVMQNPRHLVRRRGQEARLRCSPMKGHSHVYWYRQLPEEGLKFMVYLQKENIIDESGMPKERFSAEFPKEGPSILRIQQVVRGDSAAYFCASSPLTGGFYNEQFFGPGTRLTVL.

This chain links TRBV28 with TRBJ1-3; D is ambiguous. The CDR3 has 14 residues. V was trimmed by 2 bases and J by 4 bases, leaving 9 bases between them. CDR1 and CDR2 (germline): MDHEN, SYDVKM. For the CDR3, the DNA is TGTGCCAGCAGTTTAACCCGCTCCGGAAACACCATATATTTT. Translation: CASSLTRSGNTIYF.

The chain employs TRBV19 and TRBJ1-1; TRBD1 aligns across 7 bases. J lost 6 bases, V lost 8 bases, and 9 bases had no gene match. Germline lookup yields CDR1 LNHDA and CDR2 SQIVND (reference sequence). This CDR3 contains 13 residues. The CDR3, as DNA: TGTGCCAGTCGGGACAGACTAGATTCTGAAGCTTTCTTT. Translating gives CASRDRLDSEAFF.

This rearrangement joins TRBV30 to TRBJ1-1; D unresolved. V lost 3 bases, J lost 4 bases, and 15 bases lay in between. The CDR3 sequence is 14 residues long. Germline loops: CDR1 GTSNPN, CDR2 SVGIG (reference sequence). CDR3 sequence (DNA): TGTGCCTGGAGGCCCCCGGTCGGACGCACTGAAGCTTTCTTT. It codes for CAWRPPVGRTEAFF.

The chain employs TRBV28 and TRBJ2-1; the match to TRBD2 covers 10 bases. There are 16 residues in the CDR3. The germline V gene encodes CDR1 MDHEN and CDR2 SYDVKM. With V trimmed by 3 bases and J by 7 bases, 9 bases remained unmatched. CDR3 loop: CASSFAGLAGANEQFF. For the CDR3, the DNA is TGTGCCAGCAGTTTTGCAGGGCTAGCGGGAGCGAATGAGCAGTTCTTC.

This clone came up once. The chain is built from TRBV2 and TRBJ1-2; possibly TRBD1 for D (6 bases). This CDR3 is 14 amino acids long. Trimming stripped 7 bases from V and 7 bases from J, with 19 bases between. Germline values: CDR1 SNHLY, CDR2 FYNNEI. Here the CDR3 reads CASTFGGGAGGYTF. Here the CDR3 DNA reads TGTGCCAGCACATTCGGTGGGGGGGCTGGTGGCTACACCTTC.

The rearrangement links TRBV7-2 to TRBJ2-7; D is unclear. Germline CDR1 SGHTA, CDR2 FQGNSA. This CDR3 region has 15 residues. The V gene lost 1 base and the J gene lost 0 bases, with 10 bases spanning the gap. The CDR3 is CASSLDVQFSYEQYF. CDR3 sequence (DNA): TGTGCCAGCAGCTTAGACGTCCAGTTCTCCTACGAGCAGTACTTC.

This chain connects TRBV19 to TRBJ1-1; the D gene is possibly TRBD1 (6 bases). CDR1 is LNHDA, CDR2 SQIVND, per germline (reference sequence). The CDR3 is made up of 14 amino acids. V gave up 5 bases and J gave up 3 bases, with 13 bases separating them. The CDR3 nucleotides are TGTGCCAGTAGTTCCCCGGGGGGGCACACTGAAGCTTTCTTT. Translation gives CASSSPGGHTEAFF.

The V gene is TRBV18, the J gene TRBJ2-5; D remains ambiguous. V lost 3 bases to trimming and J lost 1 base, with 15 bases between them. From germline, CDR1 is KGHSH and CDR2 LQKENI. CDR3 length equals 16 residues. The CDR3 nucleotides read TGTGCCAGCTCACCGAACATTCGCCAGACCCAAGAGACCCAGTACTTC. Translating it yields CASSPNIRQTQETQYF.

V gene TRBV11-2 combines with J gene TRBJ1-2; D is possibly TRBD1 (6 bases). The germline V gene encodes CDR1 SGHAT and CDR2 FQNNGV. The CDR3 consists of 13 residues. The V end lost 2 bases, the J end lost 7 bases, and 11 bases lay between the germline ends. The CDR3 sequence: CASSLTGTGGYTF. CDR3 in DNA: TGTGCCAGCAGCTTAACAGGGACTGGTGGCTACACCTTC. Looking up the rest from reference TRBV11-2 and TRBJ1-2 gives the full variable domain: EAGVAQSPRYKIIEKRQSVAFWCNPISGHATLYWYQQILGQGPKLLIQFQNNGVVDDSQLPKDRFSAERLKGVDSTLKIQPAKLEDSAVYLCASSLTGTGGYTFGSGTRLTVV.

About this clone itself: Within the sample, other DNA sequences also encode this same CDR3. The CDR3: CASSIGRGGGYTF. The CDR3 DNA reads as TGTGCCAGTAGTATCGGCAGGGGGGGAGGCTACACCTTC. The chain carries TRBV19 and TRBJ1-2; TRBD1 matches at 7 bases. With V trimmed by 3 bases and J by 8 bases, 6 bases remained unmatched. The CDR3 has 13 residues. Germline V gives CDR1 LNHDA, CDR2 SQIVND (reference sequence).

The chain recombines TRBV7-9 with TRBJ1-2, with 8 bases lining up with TRBD1. The trim removed 4 bases at V and 2 bases at J, leaving 9 bases unmatched. Germline lookup yields CDR1 SEHNR and CDR2 FQNEAQ (reference sequence). The CDR3 length is 16 residues. The CDR3 sequence is CASSSGTGLPNYGYTF. CDR3 bases: TGTGCCAGCAGCTCTGGGACAGGCCTCCCCAACTATGGCTACACCTTC.

The J gene is TRBJ2-1, the V gene TRBV4-3, with D unresolved. There are 12 residues in the CDR3. Germline CDR1 and CDR2: LGHNA and YSLEER. V was shortened by 0 bases and J by 6 bases, with 3 bases between the two germline ends. The CDR3 sequence is CASSQEANEQFF. The CDR3 DNA is TGCGCCAGCAGCCAAGAGGCCAATGAGCAGTTCTTC.

This clone came up once. The CDR3 nucleotides are TGTGCCAGCAGTGAAGCTCCTCTAGCGTACGTTTCCTACGAGCAGTACTTC. It codes for CASSEAPLAYVSYEQYF. This chain connects TRBV6-1 to TRBJ2-7, with D possibly matching TRBD2 (6 bases). V lost 0 bases, J lost 1 base, and 16 bases lay in between. CDR1 MNHNS and CDR2 SASEGT come from the germline V gene. The CDR3 contains 17 residues.

On this clone itself: The sample carries other DNA sequences with the same CDR3. The rearrangement links TRBV7-2 to TRBJ2-7; D call uncertain. The V and J ends lost 5 bases and 0 bases respectively, with 8 bases between them. Per germline, CDR1 SGHTA and CDR2 FQGNSA. The CDR3 is made up of 13 amino acids. The CDR3 sequence: CASSLADSYEQYF. CDR3 in DNA: TGTGCCAGCAGCCTGGCCGACTCCTACGAGCAGTACTTC.

The V call is TRBV10-3, the J call TRBJ1-1; a possible D gene is TRBD1 (6 bases). CDR3 length: 13 residues. From germline, CDR1 is ENHRY and CDR2 SYGVKD. The V end was cut by 4 bases, the J end by 3 bases, with 9 bases between. CDR3 region: CAISVQGYTEAFF. DNA for the CDR3: TGTGCCATCAGTGTACAGGGATACACTGAAGCTTTCTTT.

As concerns this clone: The sample holds other DNA sequences that translate to the same CDR3. The V call is TRBV5-1, the J call TRBJ2-3; no reliable D call. From germline, CDR1 is SGHRS and CDR2 YFSETQ. Between the trimmed V and J ends, which lost 4 bases and 1 base, there was a span of 7 bases. CDR3 length equals 13 residues. The CDR3 nucleotides are TGCGCCAGCAGCCCGGACCGCACAGATACGCAGTATTTT. Protein sequence: CASSPDRTDTQYF.

This chain joins TRBV10-3 and TRBJ2-1; TRBD2 is a possible D gene (5 bases). Germline-derived CDR1 and CDR2 are ENHRY and SYGVKD. This CDR3 comprises 14 residues. The V end lost 8 bases, the J end lost 5 bases, and 16 bases lay between the germline ends. The DNA of the CDR3 is TGTGCCATCGCCCCAACCGAGACTAACAATGAGCAGTTCTTC. Translated: CAIAPTETNNEQFF.

This clone was counted a single time. A junction boundary mismatches the germline segment, possibly from a read error. V gene TRBV30 combines with J gene TRBJ1-6; no reliable D call. Germline assignment: CDR1 GTSNPN and CDR2 SVGIG (reference sequence). CDR3 length: 15 amino acids. CDR3 nucleotide sequence: TGTGCCTGGGGTGTACTACAGAGTAATAATTCACCCCTCCACTTT. Its translation: CAWGVLQSNNSPLHF.

The chain uses TRBV27 and TRBJ2-1; D uncertain. Trimming took off 3 bases at V and 5 bases at J, with 11 bases between the two ends. The CDR3 consists of 14 residues. The germline V gene encodes CDR1 MNHEY and CDR2 SMNVEV (reference sequence). CDR3 DNA: TGTGCCAGCAGTTTTTCTGGACCAAACAATGAGCAGTTCTTC. Translating it yields CASSFSGPNNEQFF.

About this clone itself: Other DNA sequences in the sample encode the same CDR3. This rearrangement joins TRBV7-3 to TRBJ2-2; possibly TRBD1 for D (5 bases). The CDR3 sequence is 14 residues long. The germline CDR1 and CDR2 sequences are SGHTA and FQGTGA. V gave up 2 bases and J gave up 5 bases, with 9 bases separating them. The CDR3, as DNA: TGTGCCAGCAGCTTACTCCCAGGGACCGGGGAGCTGTTTTTT. Translated: CASSLLPGTGELFF.

This chain uses TRBV27 with TRBJ2-5; 10 positions match TRBD2. Looked up from germline, CDR1 is MNHEY and CDR2 is SMNVEV (reference sequence). The CDR3 totals 17 residues. V shed 3 bases and J 5 bases; nucleotides not matched to a gene: 12. CDR3 in DNA: TGTGCCAGCAGTTTCCGGACTAGCGGCTACAAAGGGGAGACCCAGTACTTC. Its protein product is CASSFRTSGYKGETQYF.

V gene TRBV7-3 combines with J gene TRBJ2-1; TRBD2 aligns across 8 bases. Trimming removed 1 base from V and 10 bases from J; junction bases left unmatched: 15. CDR1 and CDR2 (germline): SGHTA, FQGTGA. This CDR3 contains 17 residues. The CDR3 is CASSLKGGAGVAGEQFF. The CDR3 nucleotides read TGTGCCAGCAGCTTAAAGGGAGGAGCGGGAGTTGCCGGCGAGCAGTTCTTC.

Remarks on this clone: The junction does not match germline at one end; this may be a read error. J is TRBJ2-5 and V is TRBV7-2, with TRBD2 matching 13 bases. From germline, CDR1 is SGHTA and CDR2 FQGNSA. The CDR3 spans 18 residues. The CDR3 loop reads CASSLAGGTSGVQETQYF. The CDR3 coding sequence is TGTGCCAGCAGCCTAGCAGGGGGGACTAGCGGGGTCCAAGAGACCCAGTACTTC.

This clone has a single count. V is TRBV4-2 and J is TRBJ2-1; TRBD2 matches 14 bases. Per germline, CDR1 LGHNA and CDR2 YNFKEQ. The trim removed 4 bases at V and 7 bases at J, leaving 3 bases unmatched. CDR3 length equals 15 residues. The CDR3 nucleotides are TGTGCCAGCAGCCTGGGACTAGCGGGAGAAAATGAGCAGTTCTTC. Amino acid sequence: CASSLGLAGENEQFF.